Described below is a single TCR beta chain sequence and its context. Its target is unknown. The sample originates from a study of cytomegalovirus exposure and HLA in healthy donors. Study-level results: There were several of the most significant clusters that appeared linked to common viral pathogens in a later analysis.

V dropped 5 bases and J dropped 1; count of bases not matched to a gene: 8. The CDR3 has 15 residues. Germline lookup yields CDR1 GTSNPN and CDR2 SVGIG (reference sequence). The study ran its PCR with 60 Vbeta and 13 Jbeta primers. Assay used: immunoSEQ multiplex PCR; TCRdb lists only in-frame clones, some missing. The top ten clones hold approximately 3.7% of a sample with roughly 20,000 clones, about 70% of them seen once. The chain employs TRBV30 and TRBJ2-5; 9 bases are a match to TRBD2. The sequence came from a man aged 18 to 29 in good health and CMV-seronegative. Sequencing used PBMCs. This CDR3 reads CAWSLGLATQETQYF. In DNA, the CDR3 is TGTGCCTGGTCCCTGGGACTAGCTACCCAAGAGACCCAGTACTTC. Full variable domain (missing parts from reference TRBV30 and TRBJ2-5): SQTIHQWPATLVQPVGSPLSLECTVEGTSNPNLYWYRQAAGRGLQLLFYSVGIGQISSEVPQNLSASRPQDRQFILSSKKLLLSDSGFYLCAWSLGLATQETQYFGPGTRLLVL.